These 9 T cell receptor beta chains originate from one sample sequenced in a study of blood T cell repertoires in COVID-19. TCRdb's table, derived via immunoSEQ multiplex PCR, lists solely in-frame clones and lacks some. The table has about 200,000 clones, about 89% seen once. The source material was PBMCs or T cells enriched from blood (not recorded which). The receptors here all came from a woman in her late teens or twenties who had recovered from COVID-19.

This CDR3 is CASRITGDGTGELFF. Written as DNA, the CDR3 is TGTGCCAGCAGAATAACAGGGGATGGAACCGGGGAGCTGTTTTTT. The gene calls are TRBV6-4 and TRBJ2-2, with 7 bases matching TRBD1. CDR1 and CDR2 from the germline V gene are MRHNA and SNTAGT. Losses at the gene ends were 6 bases for V and 5 bases for J; bases not matched to a gene: 9. This CDR3 has 15 amino acids.

A remark on this clone: This sample includes further DNA sequences coding for the same CDR3. This rearrangement joins TRBV7-9 to TRBJ1-6, with TRBD1 matching 9 bases. Germline V gives CDR1 SEHNR, CDR2 FQNEAQ (reference sequence). V was clipped by 5 bases and J by 9 bases; unmatched bases: 5. This CDR3 contains 14 residues. The CDR3 region has the DNA TGTGCCAGCAGCCTGGGACAGGGTGTTTCACCCCTCCACTTT. This translates into CASSLGQGVSPLHF.

The chain couples TRBV9 to TRBJ2-2; TRBD1 aligns across 9 bases. Germline-derived CDR1 and CDR2 are SGDLS and YYNGEE. V trimming: 3 bases; J trimming: 4 bases; junction bases outside the gene matches: 7. This CDR3 spans 16 amino acids. Here the CDR3 DNA reads TGTGCCAGCAGCGAGCAGGACAGGGGAGCCACCGGGGAGCTGTTTTTT. Protein product: CASSEQDRGATGELFF. The whole variable domain, remainder taken from reference TRBV9 and TRBJ2-2, is DSGVTQTPKHLITATGQRVTLRCSPRSGDLSVYWYQQSLDQGLQFLIQYYNGEERAKGNILERFSAQQFPDLHSELNLSSLELGDSALYFCASSEQDRGATGELFFGEGSRLTVL.

The chain has TRBV30 and TRBJ1-5, with D maybe TRBD1 (6 bases). CDR3 size: 17 residues. The V and J ends lost 2 bases and 2 bases respectively, with 19 bases between them. Germline loops: CDR1 GTSNPN, CDR2 SVGIG (reference sequence). CDR3 residues: CAWSKERGRGGNQPQHF. CDR3 nucleotides: TGTGCCTGGAGTAAAGAGCGGGGGCGAGGAGGCAATCAGCCCCAGCATTTT.

The chain links TRBV5-4 to TRBJ1-5; 10 nucleotides align to TRBD1. CDR3 length equals 15 residues. V shed 4 bases, J shed 4 bases, and the junction held 5 bases outside the gene matches. CDR1 SGHNT and CDR2 YYREEE come from the germline V gene (reference sequence). CDR3 region: CASSRGGQGNQPQHF. The DNA of the CDR3 is TGTGCCAGCAGCCGGGGGGGACAGGGGAATCAGCCCCAGCATTTT.

This clone showed up many times. The chain is built from TRBV12-5 and TRBJ2-7; the D gene is possibly TRBD2 (5 bases). Trimming removed 4 bases at V and 2 bases at J, with 12 bases between. Germline lookup yields CDR1 LGHNT and CDR2 FRNRAP. The CDR3 runs 14 residues. CDR3 region: CASGSGYEPYEQYF. CDR3 DNA sequence: TGTGCTAGTGGTTCGGGATACGAACCCTACGAGCAGTACTTC. The complete variable domain, with remaining parts taken from reference TRBV12-5 and TRBJ2-7, reads DARVTQTPRHKVTEMGQEVTMRCQPILGHNTVFWYRQTMMQGLELLAYFRNRAPLDDSGMPKDRFSAEMPDATLATLKIQPSEPRDSAVYFCASGSGYEPYEQYFGPGTRLTVT.

The V call is TRBV12-3 or TRBV12-4, the J call TRBJ2-3; 9 bases are shared with TRBD2. After removal of 11 bases from V and 1 base from J, the junction contained 4 bases not matched to a gene. CDR3 length: 13 amino acids. The CDR3 sequence: CASIAGGTDTQYF. CDR3 nucleotides: TGTGCCTCAATAGCGGGGGGCACAGATACGCAGTATTTT.

The gene calls are TRBV7-6 and TRBJ1-2; 10 nucleotides agree with TRBD1. V lost 5 bases and J lost 2; bases outside the gene matches: 11. Germline values: CDR1 SGHVS, CDR2 FNYEAQ. The CDR3 spans 17 residues. The CDR3 loop is CASSLRRPTGGNYGYTF. The CDR3, as DNA: TGTGCCAGCAGCCTGCGGCGACCGACAGGGGGCAACTATGGCTACACCTTC.

The genes are TRBV6-5 and TRBJ1-4; D is uncertain. V was clipped by 5 bases and J by 12 bases, with 16 bases between them. This CDR3 has 13 residues. Germline loops: CDR1 MNHEY, CDR2 SVGAGI. The DNA for the CDR3 is TGTGCCAGCAGTCAGAAAGGACTGCCCCAACTGTTTTTT. This translates into CASSQKGLPQLFF.